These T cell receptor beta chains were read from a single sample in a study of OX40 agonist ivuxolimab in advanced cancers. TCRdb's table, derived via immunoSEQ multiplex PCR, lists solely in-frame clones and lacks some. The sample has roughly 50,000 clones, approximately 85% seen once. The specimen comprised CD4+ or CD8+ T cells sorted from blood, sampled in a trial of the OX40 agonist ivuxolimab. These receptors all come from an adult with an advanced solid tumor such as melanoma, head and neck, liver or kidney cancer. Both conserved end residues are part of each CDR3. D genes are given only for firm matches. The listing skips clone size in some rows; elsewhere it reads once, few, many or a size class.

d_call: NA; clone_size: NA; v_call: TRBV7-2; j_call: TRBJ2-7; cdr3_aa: CASSLGTLYEQYF; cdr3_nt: TGTGCCAGCAGCTTGGGGACTCTCTACGAGCAGTACTTC
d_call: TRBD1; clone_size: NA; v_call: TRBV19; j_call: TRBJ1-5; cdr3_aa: CASNWRQGGNQPQHF; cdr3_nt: TGTGCCAGTAATTGGAGACAGGGGGGGAATCAGCCCCAGCATTTT
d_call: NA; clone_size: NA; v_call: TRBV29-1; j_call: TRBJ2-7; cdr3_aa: CSVRRTLDGEQYF; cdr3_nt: TGCAGCGTAAGGAGGACACTGGACGGGGAGCAGTACTTC
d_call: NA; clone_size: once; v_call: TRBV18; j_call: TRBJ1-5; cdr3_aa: CASSRGAGDQPQHF; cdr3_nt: TGTGCCAGCTCACGTGGGGCGGGGGATCAGCCCCAGCATTTT
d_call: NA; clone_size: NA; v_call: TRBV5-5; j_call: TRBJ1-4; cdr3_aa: CASSFVGRQEKLFF; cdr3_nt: TGTGCCAGCAGCTTTGTCGGGCGTCAAGAAAAACTGTTTTTT
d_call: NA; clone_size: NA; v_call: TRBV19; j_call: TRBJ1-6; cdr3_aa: CASRKTDYNSPLHF; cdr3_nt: TGTGCCAGTAGGAAGACAGACTATAATTCACCCCTCCACTTT
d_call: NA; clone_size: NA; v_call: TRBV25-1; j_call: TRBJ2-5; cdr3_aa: CASKGLETQYF; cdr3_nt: TGTGCCAGTAAGGGGTTGGAGACCCAGTACTTC
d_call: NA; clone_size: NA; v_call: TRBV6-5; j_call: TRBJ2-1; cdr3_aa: CASSYSGRVPYNEQFF; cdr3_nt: TGTGCCAGCAGTTACTCGGGCAGGGTGCCCTACAATGAGCAGTTCTTC
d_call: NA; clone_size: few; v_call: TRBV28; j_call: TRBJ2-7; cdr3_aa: CASSQLNSYEQYF; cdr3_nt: TGTGCCAGCAGTCAATTGAATTCCTACGAGCAGTACTTC
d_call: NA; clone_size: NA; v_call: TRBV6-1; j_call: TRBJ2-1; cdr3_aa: CASSEARVAEPGKEQFF; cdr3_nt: TGTGCCAGCAGTGAAGCGAGGGTAGCGGAACCTGGGAAGGAGCAGTTCTTC
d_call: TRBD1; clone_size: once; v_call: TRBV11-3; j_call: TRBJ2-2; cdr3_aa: CASSLEGQGRELFF; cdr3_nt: TGTGCCAGCAGCTTAGAGGGACAGGGCAGGGAGCTGTTTTTT
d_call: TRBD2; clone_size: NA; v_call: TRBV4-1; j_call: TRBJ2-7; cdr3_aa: CASSQDLTSGSLAAYEQYF; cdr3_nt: TGCGCCAGCAGCCAAGATCTTACCAGCGGGAGCCTCGCGGCATACGAGCAGTACTTC
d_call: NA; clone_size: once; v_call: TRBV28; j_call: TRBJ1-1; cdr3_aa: CASRGRTVVSGEAFF; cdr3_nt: TGTGCCAGCAGGGGACGTACAGTGGTGTCTGGTGAAGCTTTCTTT
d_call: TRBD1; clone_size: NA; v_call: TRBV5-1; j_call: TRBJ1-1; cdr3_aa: CASSFTGDTEAFF; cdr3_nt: TGCGCCAGCAGCTTCACAGGGGACACTGAAGCTTTCTTT